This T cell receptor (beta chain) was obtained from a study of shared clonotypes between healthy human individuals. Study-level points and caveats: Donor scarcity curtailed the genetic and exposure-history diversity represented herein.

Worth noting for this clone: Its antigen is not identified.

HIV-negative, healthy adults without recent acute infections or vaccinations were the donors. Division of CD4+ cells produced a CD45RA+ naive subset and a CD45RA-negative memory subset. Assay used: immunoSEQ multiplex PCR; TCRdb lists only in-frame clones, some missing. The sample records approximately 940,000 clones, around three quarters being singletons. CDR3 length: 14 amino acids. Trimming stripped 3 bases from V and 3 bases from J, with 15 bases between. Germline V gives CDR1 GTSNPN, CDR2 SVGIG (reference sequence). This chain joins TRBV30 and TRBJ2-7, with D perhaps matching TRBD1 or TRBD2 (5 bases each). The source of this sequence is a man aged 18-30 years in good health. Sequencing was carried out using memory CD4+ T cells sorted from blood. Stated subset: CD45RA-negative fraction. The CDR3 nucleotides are TGTGCCTGGAGGATTCCGGGACCTCACTACGAGCAGTACTTC. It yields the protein CAWRIPGPHYEQYF.